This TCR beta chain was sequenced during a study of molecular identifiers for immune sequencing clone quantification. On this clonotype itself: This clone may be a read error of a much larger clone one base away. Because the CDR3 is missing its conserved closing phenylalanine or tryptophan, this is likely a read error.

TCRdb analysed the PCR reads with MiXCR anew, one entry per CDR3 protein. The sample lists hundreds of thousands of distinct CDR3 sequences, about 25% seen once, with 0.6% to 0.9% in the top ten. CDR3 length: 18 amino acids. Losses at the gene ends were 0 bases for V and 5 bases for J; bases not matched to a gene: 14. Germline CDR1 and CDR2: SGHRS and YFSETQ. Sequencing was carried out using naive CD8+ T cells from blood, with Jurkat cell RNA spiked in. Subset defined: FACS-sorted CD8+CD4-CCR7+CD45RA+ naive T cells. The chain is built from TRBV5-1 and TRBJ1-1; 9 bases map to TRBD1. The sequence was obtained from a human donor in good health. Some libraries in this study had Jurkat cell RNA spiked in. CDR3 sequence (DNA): TGCGCCAGCAGCTTGGCCGGGACAGGGTATGTATTAGAAACTGAAGCTTTCTCT. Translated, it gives CASSLAGTGYVLETEAFS.